The T cell receptor beta chain under discussion was sequenced for a study of CD8+ T cells in alopecia areata. Study summary: Each day, treated patients took oral tofacitinib twice, at 5 to 10 mg per dose.

The CDR3 extends over 12 amino acids. Germline V gene lookup returns CDR1 GTSNPN and CDR2 SVGIG (reference sequence). The germline V and J ends were trimmed by 5 bases and 6 bases, with 13 bases remaining between them. Both peripheral blood and punch biopsies of lesional scalp skin were obtained from patients who had alopecia areata. Note on this clone: As yet, its antigen is unknown.

Isolated RNA was reverse transcribed into cDNA used as the sequencing template. Assay: immunoSEQ multiplex PCR; the TCRdb copy retains only in-frame clones and omits some. The table has roughly 250,000 clones, roughly two thirds seen once. General study results and limits: Normal skin contains resident alphabeta T cells, and these are also sequenced in scalp samples. Higher clonality and more expanded CD8+ clones appeared in lesional than normal scalp.

The receptor was derived from a human donor with alopecia areata. The sequences come from CD4+ T cells sorted from blood, collected at week 0. V is TRBV30 and J is TRBJ1-1; TRBD1 might be the D (5 bases). In DNA, the CDR3 is TGTGCCTGGGCCCGGGGGATTCCTGAAGCTTTCTTT. Encoded protein: CAWARGIPEAFF.